This TCR beta chain was recovered during a study of cytotoxic CD8 clonotypes in ibrutinib-treated CLL. Study-level background: IGHV unmutated 17 to 18; relapsed/refractory fewer than 13; treatment-naive more than 14. Findings and caveats of the study: Treatment saw public clonotypes, which were uncommon, either contract or stay stable.

To note about this clone: Antigen specificity is unknown.

CDR1 is SGDLS, CDR2 YYNGEE, per germline. The junction had 18 bases not matched to a gene; V was cut back by 3 bases and J by 8 bases. The CDR3 has 17 residues. Repertoires were generated with immunoSEQ multiplex PCR, while TCRdb's copy carries only in-frame clones and drops some. The sample gives 150,000 to 200,000 clones, roughly 80% of which show up once; about 4.5% is in the top ten. The sequenced sample was PBMCs, obtained after 24 months of ibrutinib treatment. This chain joins TRBV9 and TRBJ1-2; TRBD1 agrees at 8 bases. The sequence was collected from a human donor with chronic lymphocytic leukemia. The CDR3 reads CASSGLGRDRSPGGYTF. The CDR3, as DNA: TGTGCCAGCAGCGGCCTCGGGAGGGACAGGTCCCCAGGGGGCTACACCTTC.